This paragraph covers one T cell receptor beta chain sequence. Produced via immunoSEQ multiplex PCR; TCRdb's table is partial and in-frame only. The repertoire holds 65,000 to 85,000 clones, with 70% to 85% as singletons. The data belong to a study of radiotherapy plus CTLA-4 blockade in lung cancer. V shed 4 bases, J shed 5 bases, and the junction held 10 bases outside the gene matches. The CDR3 has 15 amino acids. The germline V gene encodes CDR1 MNHNY and CDR2 SVGAGI (reference sequence). The sequences come from peripheral blood, collected from a patient treated with radiotherapy plus ipilimumab. The rearrangement joins TRBV6-6 to TRBJ1-2; the match to TRBD1 covers 7 bases. This clonotype was sampled from a human donor with non-small cell lung cancer whose response to radiotherapy plus ipilimumab could not be evaluated. The CDR3 sequence: CASSSPRQGHYGYTF. CDR3 DNA: TGTGCCAGCAGTTCCCCGCGACAGGGCCATTATGGCTACACCTTC.